This TCR beta chain was observed in a study of shared clonotypes between healthy human individuals. Background on the study: Each donor had three CD4 naive, three CD4 memory, two CD8 naive and one CD8 memory plate.

On this clone itself: The antigen is unknown.

In the authors' workflow: Quality scores were absent from the junction-only immunoSEQ sequences, so filtering differed. The method was immunoSEQ multiplex PCR; TCRdb's version includes in-frame clones alone and lacks a portion of them. V, J and clone size are those of that table, while D and trimming were read from the DNA. Here the sample spans around 690,000 clones, 90% being singletons. Study observations and caveats: The study drew on few donors, limiting represented genetic and exposure-history diversity. Generally, estimated richness proved larger in naive subsets than it did in memory subsets.

Sequenced sample: memory CD8+ T cells from PBMCs. This sample's subset: CD45RO+ cells pooled with CCR7-negative TemRA cells. The sequence was collected from a man aged 18 to 29 in good health. Some clones in this sample may be carry-over from other donors' samples.

The CDR3 loop is CASSEILAGTGYGTDTQYF. The CDR3 DNA reads TGTGCCAGCAGCGAGATTTTAGCCGGGACAGGGTATGGGACAGATACGCAGTATTTT. The chain has TRBV2 and TRBJ2-3, with TRBD1 matching 9 bases. This CDR3 is built from 19 residues. Germline trimming cut 6 bases from V and 3 bases from J; bases unmatched to any gene: 19. Germline V gene sequence: CDR1 SNHLY, CDR2 FYNNEI.